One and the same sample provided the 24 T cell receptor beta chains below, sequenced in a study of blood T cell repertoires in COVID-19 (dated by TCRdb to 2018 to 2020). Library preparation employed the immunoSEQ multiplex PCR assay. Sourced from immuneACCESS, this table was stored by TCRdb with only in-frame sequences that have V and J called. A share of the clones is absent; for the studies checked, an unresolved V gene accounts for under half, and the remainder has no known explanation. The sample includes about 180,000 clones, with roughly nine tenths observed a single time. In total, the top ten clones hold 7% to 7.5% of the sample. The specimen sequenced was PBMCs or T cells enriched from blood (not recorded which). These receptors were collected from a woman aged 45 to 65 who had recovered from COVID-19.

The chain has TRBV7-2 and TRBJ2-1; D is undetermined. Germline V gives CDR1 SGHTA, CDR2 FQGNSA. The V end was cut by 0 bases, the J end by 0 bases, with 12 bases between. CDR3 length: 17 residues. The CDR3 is CASSLADYYSSYNEQFF. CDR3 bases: TGTGCCAGCAGCTTAGCGGATTACTATAGCTCCTACAATGAGCAGTTCTTC.

This CDR3 reads CASSSGQGINEQFF. The CDR3, as DNA: TGCGCCAGCAGTTCGGGACAGGGAATAAATGAGCAGTTCTTC. This sequence joins TRBV10-1 and TRBJ2-1; 9 positions match TRBD1. Germline V gene lookup returns CDR1 WNHNN and CDR2 SYGVQD (reference sequence). This CDR3 contains 14 residues. J lost 7 bases, V lost 5 bases, and 6 bases had no gene match.

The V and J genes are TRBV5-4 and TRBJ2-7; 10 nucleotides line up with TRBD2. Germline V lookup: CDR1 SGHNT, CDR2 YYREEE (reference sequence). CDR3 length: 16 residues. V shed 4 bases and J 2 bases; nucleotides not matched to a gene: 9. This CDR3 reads CASSPYIAGGTYEQYF. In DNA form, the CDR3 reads TGTGCCAGCAGCCCTTACATAGCGGGAGGAACCTACGAGCAGTACTTC.

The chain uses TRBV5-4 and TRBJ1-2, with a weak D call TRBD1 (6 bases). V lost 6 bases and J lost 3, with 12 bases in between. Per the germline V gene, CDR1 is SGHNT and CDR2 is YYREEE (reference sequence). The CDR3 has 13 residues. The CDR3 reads CASTRGADYGYTF. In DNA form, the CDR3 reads TGTGCCAGCACCAGGGGCGCAGACTATGGCTACACCTTC.

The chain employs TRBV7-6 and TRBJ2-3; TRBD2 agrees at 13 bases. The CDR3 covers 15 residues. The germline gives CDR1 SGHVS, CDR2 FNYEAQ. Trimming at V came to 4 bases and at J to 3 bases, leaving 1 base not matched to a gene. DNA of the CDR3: TGTGCCAGCAGCTCGGGACTAGCGGGAACAGATACGCAGTATTTT. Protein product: CASSSGLAGTDTQYF. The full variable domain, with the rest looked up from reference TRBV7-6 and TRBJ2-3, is GAGVSQSPRYKVTKRGQDVALRCDPISGHVSLYWYRQALGQGPEFLTYFNYEAQQDKSGLPNDRFSAERPEGSISTLTIQRTEQRDSAMYRCASSSGLAGTDTQYFGPGTRLTVL.

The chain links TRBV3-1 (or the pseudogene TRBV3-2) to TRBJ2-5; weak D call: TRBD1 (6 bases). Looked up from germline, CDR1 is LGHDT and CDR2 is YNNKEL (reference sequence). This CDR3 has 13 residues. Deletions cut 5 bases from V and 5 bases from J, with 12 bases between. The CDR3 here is CASSKRQAETQYF. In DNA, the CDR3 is TGTGCCAGCAGCAAAAGACAGGCGGAGACCCAGTACTTC.

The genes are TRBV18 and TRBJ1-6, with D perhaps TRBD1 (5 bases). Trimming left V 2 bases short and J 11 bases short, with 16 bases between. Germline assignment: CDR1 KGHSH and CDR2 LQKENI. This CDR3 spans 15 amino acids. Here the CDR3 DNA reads TGTGCCAGCTCACCAATGGTTGGGGCGCAGACACCCCTCCACTTT. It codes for CASSPMVGAQTPLHF.

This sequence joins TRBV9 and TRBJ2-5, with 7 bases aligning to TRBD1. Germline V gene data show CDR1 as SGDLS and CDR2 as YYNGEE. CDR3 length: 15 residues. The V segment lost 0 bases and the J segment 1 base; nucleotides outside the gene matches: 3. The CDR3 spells CASSVGDRAQETQYF. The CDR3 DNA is TGTGCCAGCAGCGTAGGGGACAGAGCCCAAGAGACCCAGTACTTC.

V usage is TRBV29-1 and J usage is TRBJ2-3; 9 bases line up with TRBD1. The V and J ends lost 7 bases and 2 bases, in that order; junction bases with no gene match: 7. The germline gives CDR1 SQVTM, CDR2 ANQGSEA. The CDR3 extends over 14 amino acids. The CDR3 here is CSGGQGLNTDTQYF. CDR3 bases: TGCAGCGGGGGACAGGGCTTAAACACAGATACGCAGTATTTT.

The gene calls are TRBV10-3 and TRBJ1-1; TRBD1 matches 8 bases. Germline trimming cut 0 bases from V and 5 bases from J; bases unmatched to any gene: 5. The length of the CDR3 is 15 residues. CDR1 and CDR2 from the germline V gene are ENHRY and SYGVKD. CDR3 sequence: CAISESAGGKTEAFF. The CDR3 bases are TGTGCCATCAGTGAGTCTGCAGGGGGCAAAACTGAAGCTTTCTTT.

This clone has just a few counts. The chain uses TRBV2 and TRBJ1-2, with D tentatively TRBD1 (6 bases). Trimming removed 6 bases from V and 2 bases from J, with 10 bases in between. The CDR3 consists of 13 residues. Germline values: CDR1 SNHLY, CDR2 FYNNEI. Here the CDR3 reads CASSSGQNYGYTF. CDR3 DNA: TGTGCCAGCAGCTCCGGACAGAACTATGGCTACACCTTC.

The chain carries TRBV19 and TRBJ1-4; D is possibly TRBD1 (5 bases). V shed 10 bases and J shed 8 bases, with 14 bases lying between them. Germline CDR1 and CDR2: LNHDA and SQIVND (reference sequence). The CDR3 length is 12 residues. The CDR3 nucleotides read TGTGCCACGCAGGGATATATGGAAAAACTGTTTTTT. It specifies CATQGYMEKLFF.

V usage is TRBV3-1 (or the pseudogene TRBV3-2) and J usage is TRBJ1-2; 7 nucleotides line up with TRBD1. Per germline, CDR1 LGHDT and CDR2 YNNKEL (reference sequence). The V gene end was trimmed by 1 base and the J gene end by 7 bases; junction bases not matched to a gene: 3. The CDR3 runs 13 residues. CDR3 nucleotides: TGTGCCAGCAGCCAAGGGAACAGGGGTGGCTACACCTTC. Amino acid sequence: CASSQGNRGGYTF.

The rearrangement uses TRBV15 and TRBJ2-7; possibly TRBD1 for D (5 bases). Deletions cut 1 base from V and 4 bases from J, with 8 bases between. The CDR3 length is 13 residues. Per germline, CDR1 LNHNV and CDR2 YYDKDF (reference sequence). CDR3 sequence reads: CATSRGPGYEQYF. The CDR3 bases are TGTGCCACCAGCAGAGGGCCAGGGTACGAGCAGTACTTC. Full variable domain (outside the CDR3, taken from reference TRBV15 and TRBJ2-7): DAMVIQNPRYQVTQFGKPVTLSCSQTLNHNVMYWYQQKSSQAPKLLFHYYDKDFNNEADTPDNFQSRRPNTSFCFLDIRSPGLGDTAMYLCATSRGPGYEQYFGPGTRLTVT.

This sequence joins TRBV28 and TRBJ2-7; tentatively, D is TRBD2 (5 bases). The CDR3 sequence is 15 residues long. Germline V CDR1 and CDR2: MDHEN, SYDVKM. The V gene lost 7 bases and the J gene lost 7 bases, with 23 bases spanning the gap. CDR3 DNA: TGTGCCAGCACCGATCGGGGAAACCCTAAGTTGGAGCAGTACTTC. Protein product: CASTDRGNPKLEQYF.

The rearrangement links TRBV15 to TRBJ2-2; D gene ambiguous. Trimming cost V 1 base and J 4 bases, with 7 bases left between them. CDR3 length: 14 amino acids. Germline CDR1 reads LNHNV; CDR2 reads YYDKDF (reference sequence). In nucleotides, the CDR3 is TGTGCCACCAGCAGAGCCCGCGCCACCGGGGAGCTGTTTTTT. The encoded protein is CATSRARATGELFF.

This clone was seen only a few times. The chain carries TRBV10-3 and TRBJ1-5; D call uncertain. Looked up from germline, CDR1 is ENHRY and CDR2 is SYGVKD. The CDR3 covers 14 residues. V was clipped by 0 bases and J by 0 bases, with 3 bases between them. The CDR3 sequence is CAISESFSNQPQHF. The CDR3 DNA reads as TGTGCCATCAGTGAGTCCTTTAGCAATCAGCCCCAGCATTTT.

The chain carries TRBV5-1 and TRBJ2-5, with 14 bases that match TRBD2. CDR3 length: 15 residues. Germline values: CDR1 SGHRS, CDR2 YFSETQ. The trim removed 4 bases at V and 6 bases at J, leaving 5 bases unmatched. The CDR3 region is CASSPGTSGGKTQYF. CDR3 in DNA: TGCGCCAGCAGCCCAGGGACTAGCGGGGGTAAGACCCAGTACTTC.

The CDR3 loop is CASLSDYGYTF. In DNA form, the CDR3 reads TGTGCCAGTCTGAGTGACTATGGCTACACCTTC. The chain has TRBV19 and TRBJ1-2; no firm D call. The V end lost 8 bases, the J end lost 3 bases, and 7 bases lay between the germline ends. Germline CDR1 LNHDA, CDR2 SQIVND (reference sequence). The CDR3 has 11 amino acids.

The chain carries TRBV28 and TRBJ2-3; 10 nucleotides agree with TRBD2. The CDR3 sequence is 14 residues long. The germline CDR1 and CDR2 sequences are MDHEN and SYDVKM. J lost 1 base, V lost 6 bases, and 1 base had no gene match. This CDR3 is CASRLAGGTDTQYF. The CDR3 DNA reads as TGTGCCAGCAGGCTAGCGGGAGGCACAGATACGCAGTATTTT.

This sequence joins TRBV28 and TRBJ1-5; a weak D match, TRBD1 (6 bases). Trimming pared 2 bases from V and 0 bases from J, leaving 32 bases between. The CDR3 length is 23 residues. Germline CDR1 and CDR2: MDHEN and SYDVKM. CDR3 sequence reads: CASSLTRSSKLTSTGYSNQPQHF. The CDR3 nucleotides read TGTGCCAGCAGTTTAACCCGGTCGTCAAAATTAACGTCGACAGGTTATAGCAATCAGCCCCAGCATTTT. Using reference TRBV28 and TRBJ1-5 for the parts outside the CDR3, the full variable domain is DVKVTQSSRYLVKRTGEKVFLECVQDMDHENMFWYRQDPGLGLRLIYFSYDVKMKEKGDIPEGYSVSREKKERFSLILESASTNQTSMYLCASSLTRSSKLTSTGYSNQPQHFGDGTRLSIL.

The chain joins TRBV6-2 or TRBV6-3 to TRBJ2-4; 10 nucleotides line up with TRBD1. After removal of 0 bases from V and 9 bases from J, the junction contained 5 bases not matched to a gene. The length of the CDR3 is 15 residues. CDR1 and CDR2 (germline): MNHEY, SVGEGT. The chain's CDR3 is CASSYSTGGAAIQYF. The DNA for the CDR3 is TGTGCCAGCAGTTACTCGACAGGGGGCGCGGCCATTCAGTACTTC.

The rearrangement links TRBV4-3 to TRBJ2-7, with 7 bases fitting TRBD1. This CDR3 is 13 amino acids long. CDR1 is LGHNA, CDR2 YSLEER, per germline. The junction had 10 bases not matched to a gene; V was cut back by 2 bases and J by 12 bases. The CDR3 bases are TGCGCCAGCAGCCAACACAGGGGCCAGGTCCTGTACTTC. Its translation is CASSQHRGQVLYF.

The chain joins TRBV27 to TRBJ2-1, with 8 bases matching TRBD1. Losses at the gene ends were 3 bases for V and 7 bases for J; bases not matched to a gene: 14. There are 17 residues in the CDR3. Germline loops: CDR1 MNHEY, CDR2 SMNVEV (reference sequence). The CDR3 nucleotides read TGTGCCAGCAGTTTTGGTCGTATAGGACAGGGCTTTAATGAGCAGTTCTTC. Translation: CASSFGRIGQGFNEQFF.